The rows below give T cell receptor beta chains drawn from one sample of a study of CD8 T cells in Susac syndrome. TCRdb fed the immunoSEQ multiplex PCR reads into MiXCR, producing one record per CDR3 protein. The sample holds 200,000 or so distinct CDR3 sequences, more than 90% seen once. Sequenced material: CD4+ T cells from PBMCs. Source of these receptors: a human donor with multiple sclerosis. Both conserved end residues are part of each CDR3. A D gene is named only where the DNA matches it firmly. Clone sizes are given selectively: once, few, many, or a class where the clone is expanded.

d_call	v_call	j_call	clone_size	cdr3_aa	cdr3_nt
TRBD1	TRBV2	TRBJ1-2	-	CASSARDRGSYGYTF	TGTGCCAGCAGCGCTAGGGACAGGGGAAGCTATGGCTACACCTTC
-	TRBV9	TRBJ2-3	-	CASSVEQHTDTQYF	TGTGCCAGCAGCGTCGAGCAGCACACAGATACGCAGTATTTT
-	TRBV15	TRBJ2-3	-	CATSRDRSDTQYF	TGTGCCACCAGCAGAGACCGTTCAGATACGCAGTATTTT
TRBD2	TRBV20-1	TRBJ2-5	-	CSARATSGLQETQYF	TGCAGTGCTAGAGCAACTAGCGGGTTACAAGAGACCCAGTACTTC
-	TRBV7-9	TRBJ1-2	-	CASSFPGVYGYTF	TGTGCCAGCAGCTTCCCGGGTGTCTATGGCTACACCTTC
-	TRBV19	TRBJ1-5	-	CASSSDGKNQPQHF	TGTGCCAGTAGTTCTGACGGGAAAAATCAGCCCCAGCATTTT
-	TRBV7-3	TRBJ2-1	-	CASSPNFPLSGVNEQFF	TGTGCCAGCAGCCCCAATTTCCCCCTTAGTGGGGTTAATGAGCAGTTCTTC
TRBD2	TRBV3-1	TRBJ2-7	-	CASSQAPGTSGIVQYF	TGTGCCAGCAGCCAAGCCCCCGGGACTAGCGGGATCGTGCAGTACTTC
-	TRBV7-7	TRBJ2-5	-	CASSLGVGPQETQYF	TGTGCTAGCAGCTTAGGTGTGGGGCCCCAGGAGACCCAGTACTTC
TRBD2	TRBV2	TRBJ2-1	-	CASSVGLAGVNEQFF	TGTGCCAGCAGTGTTGGACTAGCCGGGGTCAATGAGCAGTTCTTC
-	TRBV29-1	TRBJ2-7	-	CSVGRRGLPYEQYF	TGCAGCGTTGGTCGCAGGGGCCTTCCCTACGAGCAGTACTTC
-	TRBV5-6	TRBJ1-2	-	CASSVQLYGYTF	TGTGCCAGCAGCGTTCAGCTCTATGGCTACACCTTC
TRBD2	TRBV9	TRBJ2-1	once	CASSPTSGGYNEQFF	TGTGCCAGCAGCCCGACTAGCGGGGGATACAATGAGCAGTTCTTC
-	TRBV5-6	TRBJ2-3	-	CASSPWGRYLNTDTQYF	TGTGCCAGCAGCCCCTGGGGTCGGTACCTAAACACAGATACGCAGTATTTT
-	TRBV30	TRBJ2-5	-	CAWSVSLLGTQYF	TGTGCCTGGAGTGTATCCCTCTTAGGGACCCAGTACTTC
-	TRBV7-3	TRBJ2-7	-	CASSPTGAEQYF	TGTGCCAGCAGCCCCACTGGGGCCGAGCAGTACTTC
TRBD2	TRBV7-2	TRBJ2-7	-	CASSRTPGLARGQYF	TGTGCCAGCAGCCGAACTCCGGGACTAGCTCGTGGGCAGTACTTC
-	TRBV28	TRBJ1-2	-	CASSAEKGHYGYTF	TGTGCCAGCAGTGCGGAAAAGGGCCACTATGGCTACACCTTC
-	TRBV2	TRBJ1-6	-	CASSLTGLDSPLHF	TGTGCCAGCAGTCTGACTGGGTTGGATTCACCCCTCCACTTT
-	TRBV5-4	TRBJ2-1	-	CATTTAEPREQFF	TGTGCCACCACAACGGCTGAACCTCGAGAGCAGTTCTTC
-	TRBV3-1	TRBJ2-7	-	CASSQSWEQYF	TGTGCCAGCAGCCAATCGTGGGAGCAGTACTTC
TRBD1	TRBV20-1	TRBJ2-7	once	CSASRSGQGNSYEQYF	TGCAGTGCTAGTAGATCCGGACAGGGGAACTCCTACGAGCAGTACTTC
-	TRBV23-1	TRBJ1-1	few	CAREDSLQMNTEAFF	TGCGCCAGGGAGGACAGTCTACAGATGAACACTGAAGCTTTCTTT
-	TRBV19	TRBJ1-4	-	CASSTATGNEKLFF	TGTGCCAGTAGTACGGCGACCGGGAATGAAAAACTGTTTTTT
TRBD2	TRBV20-1	TRBJ2-2	-	CSASTSLNTGELFF	TGCAGTGCCTCGACTAGCCTCAACACCGGGGAGCTGTTTTTT